This T cell receptor beta chain was obtained from a study of vaccination and CD4 T cells after COVID-19. Study context: Post-vaccination specimens were collected at a median of approximately 72 days following dose two (range 14 to 241).

Documented treatment: roughly 11-day PBMC culture with coronavirus spike peptide pools or control peptides (ViraFEST assay). Fresh replacement IL-2 medium substituted for half the medium on days 3 and 7. General study findings and limits: Convalescent patients had a median roughly 84% of post-vaccine SARS-CoV-2-reactive clones that were detected only after vaccination, not before it.

With regard to this clonotype: What it binds is not known.

V lost 5 bases and J lost 2, with 16 bases in between. This CDR3 comprises 16 residues. The germline V gene has CDR1 LNHNV and CDR2 YYDKDF (reference sequence). The Oncomine TCR Beta short-read assay was applied to DNA of cultured CD4+ T cells. TCRdb independently ran MiXCR on the PCR reads; one entry per CDR3 protein. The data show about 7,200 distinct CDR3 sequences, with about 59% seen just once and 34% held by the top ten. The rearrangement joins TRBV15 to TRBJ1-5, with D maybe TRBD1 (5 bases). The source material was CD4+ T cells from blood, cultured in vitro. This receptor was obtained from a human donor who had recovered from COVID-19. The CDR3 region has the DNA TGTGCCACCAGCGGGGACGGGCTAGCCGGCAATCAGCCCCAGCATTTT. It codes for CATSGDGLAGNQPQHF.